This T cell receptor (beta chain) was obtained from a study of graft-versus-host responses after intestinal transplantation. The overall study: Tacrolimus plus steroids were given to all recipients for about 3 years, preceded by anti-thymocyte globulin induction.

Using immunoSEQ multiplex PCR, the repertoire was profiled, and TCRdb retains in-frame clones only, with some absent. The table shows 40,000 to 45,000 clones, with 90% to 95% occurring only once. Study-level findings and limits: Individuals carrying graft-donor T cell macrochimerism showed high graft-versus-host to host-versus-graft clonal ratios in allografts. An association linked early post-transplant HvG declines with peak circulating GvH clone levels.

This CDR3 comprises 15 residues. V was trimmed by 0 bases and J by 3 bases, leaving 11 bases between them. Germline CDR1 is SGHNT and CDR2 is YENEEA. With respect to this clone: The antigen remains undetermined.

The genes are TRBV11-3 and TRBJ2-5; no clear D. Sequenced material: unstimulated CD8+ T cells sorted from spleen or lymph node cells, taken before transplant. The receptor was derived from a human donor who was the organ donor for an intestinal transplant. The CDR3 is CASSLDVGLKETQYF. CDR3 DNA sequence: TGTGCCAGCAGCTTAGACGTGGGGTTAAAAGAGACCCAGTACTTC.